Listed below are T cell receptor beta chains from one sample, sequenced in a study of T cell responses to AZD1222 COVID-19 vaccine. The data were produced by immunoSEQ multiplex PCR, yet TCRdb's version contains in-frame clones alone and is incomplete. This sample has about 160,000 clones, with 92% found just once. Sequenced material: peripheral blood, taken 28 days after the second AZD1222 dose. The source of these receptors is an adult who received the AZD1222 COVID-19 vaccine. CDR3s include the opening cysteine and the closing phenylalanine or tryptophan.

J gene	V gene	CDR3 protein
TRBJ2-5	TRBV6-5	CASRPLTGLETQYF
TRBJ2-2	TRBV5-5	CASSPGLAGAAF
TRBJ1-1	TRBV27	CASSPVDRNGNTEAFF
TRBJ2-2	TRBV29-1	CSVRQVTGELFF
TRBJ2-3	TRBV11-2	CASTELAGYTDTQYF
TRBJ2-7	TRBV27	CASSSLTSGRTYEQYF
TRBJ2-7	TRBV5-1	CASSLQGPSSYEQYF
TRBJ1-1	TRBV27	CASRRNTEAFF
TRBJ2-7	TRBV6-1	CASSEEGGLSYEQYF
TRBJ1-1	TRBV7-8	CASSLRDRGSNTEAFF
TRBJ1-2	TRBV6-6	CASRPDSLGGYGYTF
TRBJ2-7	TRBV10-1	CASSPGQIYEQYF